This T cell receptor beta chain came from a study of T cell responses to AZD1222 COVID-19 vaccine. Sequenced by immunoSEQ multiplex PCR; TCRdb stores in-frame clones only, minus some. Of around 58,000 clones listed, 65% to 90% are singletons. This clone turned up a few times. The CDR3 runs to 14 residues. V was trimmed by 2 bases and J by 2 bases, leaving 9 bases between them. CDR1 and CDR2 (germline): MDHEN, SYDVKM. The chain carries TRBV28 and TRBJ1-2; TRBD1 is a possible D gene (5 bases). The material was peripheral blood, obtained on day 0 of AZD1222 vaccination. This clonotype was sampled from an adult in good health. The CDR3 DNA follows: TGTGCCAGCAGTTTACCAGGGTACAACTATGGCTACACCTTC. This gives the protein CASSLPGYNYGYTF.